Listed here are 7 T cell receptor beta chains from one sample, sequenced in a study of blood T cell repertoires in COVID-19. Some clones are missing from TCRdb's copy, which holds only in-frame ones; the method was immunoSEQ multiplex PCR. The table lists around 76,000 clones, roughly 84% of them singletons. Sequencing was carried out using peripheral blood. All receptors derive from a man younger than 45 with COVID-19, enrolled during active disease.

The V and J genes are TRBV4-1 and TRBJ1-4; D ambiguous. Germline CDR1 reads MGHRA; CDR2 reads YSYEKL. V shed 1 base and J shed 5 bases, with 8 bases lying between them. This CDR3 is built from 14 residues. CDR3 bases: TGCGCCAGCAGCCAAGGGGCAGTGAATGAAAAACTGTTTTTT. Its translation: CASSQGAVNEKLFF.

This chain uses TRBV27 with TRBJ1-1; D uncertain. Germline values: CDR1 MNHEY, CDR2 SMNVEV (reference sequence). This CDR3 is built from 16 residues. The V gene lost 4 bases and the J gene lost 3 bases, with 18 bases spanning the gap. The CDR3 DNA reads TGTGCCAGCAGTTCCAGCGTTGGGGAGCCACACACTGAAGCTTTCTTT. It specifies CASSSSVGEPHTEAFF.

The CDR3 DNA reads TGTGCCACCAGTGGAAGGCGGGCAGGAGATACGCAGTATTTT. Protein: CATSGRRAGDTQYF. The chain is built from TRBV24-1 and TRBJ2-3, with D perhaps matching TRBD2 (5 bases). CDR1 is KGHDR and CDR2 is SFDVKD in the germline V gene. Between the trimmed V and J ends, which lost 5 bases and 5 bases, there was a span of 13 bases. The CDR3 covers 14 residues.

DNA of the CDR3: TGTGCCAGCAGCTTAGGGCTAGCGGGAGCAGGCGAGCAGTTCTTC. It yields the protein CASSLGLAGAGEQFF. The chain is built from TRBV13 and TRBJ2-1; TRBD2 matches at 10 bases. There are 15 residues in the CDR3. CDR1 is PRHDT, CDR2 FYEKMQ, per germline (reference sequence). Germline trimming cut 0 bases from V and 10 bases from J; bases unmatched to any gene: 6. Using reference TRBV13 and TRBJ2-1 for the parts outside the CDR3, the full variable domain is AAGVIQSPRHLIKEKRETATLKCYPIPRHDTVYWYQQGPGQDPQFLISFYEKMQSDKGSIPDRFSAQQFSDYHSELNMSSLELGDSALYFCASSLGLAGAGEQFFGPGTRLTVL.

CDR3 sequence: CASSVSGRIHEQFF. In DNA form, the CDR3 reads TGTGCCAGCAGCGTTAGCGGGAGGATCCATGAGCAGTTCTTC. The rearrangement links TRBV7-2 to TRBJ2-1, with 10 bases lining up with TRBD2. This CDR3 is built from 14 residues. Trimming removed 5 bases from V and 8 bases from J; junction bases left unmatched: 6. Germline CDR1 is SGHTA and CDR2 is FQGNSA.

The chain has TRBV2 and TRBJ2-1, with D possibly matching TRBD1 (5 bases). The CDR3 is made up of 13 amino acids. Germline CDR1 and CDR2: SNHLY and FYNNEI. The V end lost 6 bases, the J end lost 4 bases, and 10 bases lay between the germline ends. CDR3 loop: CASSKDRYNEQFF. The CDR3 nucleotides are TGTGCCAGCAGCAAAGACAGATACAATGAGCAGTTCTTC. Together with reference TRBV2 and TRBJ2-1, the CDR3 gives the full variable domain: EPEVTQTPSHQVTQMGQEVILRCVPISNHLYFYWYRQILGQKVEFLVSFYNNEISEKSEIFDDQFSVERPDGSNFTLKIRSTKLEDSAMYFCASSKDRYNEQFFGPGTRLTVL.

The chain uses TRBV7-2 and TRBJ2-6; D may be TRBD1 (5 bases). This CDR3 contains 17 residues. Germline values: CDR1 SGHTA, CDR2 FQGNSA. Trimming shortened V by 4 bases and J by 1 base, and 14 bases separated the two germline ends. CDR3 region: CASSSFDTGSGANVLTF. The CDR3 DNA reads TGTGCCAGCAGCTCGTTTGATACAGGATCTGGGGCCAACGTCCTGACTTTC. Complete variable domain (other parts from reference TRBV7-2 and TRBJ2-6): GAGVSQSPSNKVTEKGKDVELRCDPISGHTALYWYRQSLGQGLEFLIYFQGNSAPDKSGLPSDRFSAERTGGSVSTLTIQRTQQEDSAVYLCASSSFDTGSGANVLTFGAGSRLTVL.